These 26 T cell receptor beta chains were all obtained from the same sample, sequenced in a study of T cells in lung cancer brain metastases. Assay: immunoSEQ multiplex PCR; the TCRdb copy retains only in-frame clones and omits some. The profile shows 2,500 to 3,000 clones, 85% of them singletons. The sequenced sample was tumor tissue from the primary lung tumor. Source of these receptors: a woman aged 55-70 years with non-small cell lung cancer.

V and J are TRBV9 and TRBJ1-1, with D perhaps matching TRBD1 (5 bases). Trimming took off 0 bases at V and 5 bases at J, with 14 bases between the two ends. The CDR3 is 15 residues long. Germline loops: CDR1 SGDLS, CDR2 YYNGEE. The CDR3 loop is CASSVALGGWTEAFF. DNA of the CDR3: TGTGCCAGCAGCGTAGCTCTGGGGGGGTGGACTGAAGCTTTCTTT. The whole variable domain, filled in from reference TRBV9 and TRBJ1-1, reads DSGVTQTPKHLITATGQRVTLRCSPRSGDLSVYWYQQSLDQGLQFLIQYYNGEERAKGNILERFSAQQFPDLHSELNLSSLELGDSALYFCASSVALGGWTEAFFGQGTRLTVV.

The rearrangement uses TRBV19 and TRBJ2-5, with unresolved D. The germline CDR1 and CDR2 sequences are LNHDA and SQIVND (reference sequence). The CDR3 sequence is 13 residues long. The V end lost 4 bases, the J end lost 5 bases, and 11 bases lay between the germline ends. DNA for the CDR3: TGTGCCAGTAGTAGGTCCCCGGAGGAGACCCAGTACTTC. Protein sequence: CASSRSPEETQYF.

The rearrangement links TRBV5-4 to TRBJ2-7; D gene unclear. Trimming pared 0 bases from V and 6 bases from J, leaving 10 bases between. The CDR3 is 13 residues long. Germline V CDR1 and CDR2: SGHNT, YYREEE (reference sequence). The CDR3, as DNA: TGTGCCAGCAGCTTGGGGGTAGCCGGCGAGCAGTACTTC. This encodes CASSLGVAGEQYF. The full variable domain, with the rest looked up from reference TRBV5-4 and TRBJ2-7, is ETGVTQSPTHLIKTRGQQVTLRCSSQSGHNTVSWYQQALGQGPQFIFQYYREEENGRGNFPPRFSGLQFPNYSSELNVNALELDDSALYLCASSLGVAGEQYFGPGTRLTVT.

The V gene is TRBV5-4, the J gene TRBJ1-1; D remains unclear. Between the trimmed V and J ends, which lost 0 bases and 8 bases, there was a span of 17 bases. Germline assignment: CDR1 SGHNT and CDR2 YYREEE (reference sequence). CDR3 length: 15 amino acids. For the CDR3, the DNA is TGTGCCAGCAGCTTGGCGGTTGGTTCGGAGATGGAAGCTTTCTTT. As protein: CASSLAVGSEMEAFF. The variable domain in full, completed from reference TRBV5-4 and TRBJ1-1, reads ETGVTQSPTHLIKTRGQQVTLRCSSQSGHNTVSWYQQALGQGPQFIFQYYREEENGRGNFPPRFSGLQFPNYSSELNVNALELDDSALYLCASSLAVGSEMEAFFGQGTRLTVV.

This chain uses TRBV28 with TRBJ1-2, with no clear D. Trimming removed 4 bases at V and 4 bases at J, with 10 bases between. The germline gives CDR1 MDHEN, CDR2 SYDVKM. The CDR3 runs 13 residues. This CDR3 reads CASSSSFSYGYTF. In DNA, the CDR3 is TGTGCCAGCAGTTCCTCCTTCTCCTATGGCTACACCTTC.

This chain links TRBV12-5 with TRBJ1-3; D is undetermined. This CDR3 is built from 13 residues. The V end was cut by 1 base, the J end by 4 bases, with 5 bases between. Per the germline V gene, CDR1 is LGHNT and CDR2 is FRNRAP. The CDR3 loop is CASGLAGGNTIYF. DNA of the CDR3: TGTGCTAGTGGTTTGGCGGGAGGAAACACCATATATTTT.

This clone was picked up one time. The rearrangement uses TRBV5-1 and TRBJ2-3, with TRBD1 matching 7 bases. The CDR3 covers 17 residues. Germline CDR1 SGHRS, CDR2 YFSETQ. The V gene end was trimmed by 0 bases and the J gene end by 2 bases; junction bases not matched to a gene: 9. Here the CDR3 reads CASSLAGGISFTDTQYF. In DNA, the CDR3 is TGCGCCAGCAGCTTGGCAGGGGGTATCTCGTTCACAGATACGCAGTATTTT.

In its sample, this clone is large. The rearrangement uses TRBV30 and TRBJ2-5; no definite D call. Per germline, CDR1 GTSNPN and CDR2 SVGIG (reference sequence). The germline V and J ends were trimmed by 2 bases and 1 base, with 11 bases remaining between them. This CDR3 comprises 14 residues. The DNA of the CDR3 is TGTGCCTGGAGTACACAGATACTCCAAGAGACCCAGTACTTC. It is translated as CAWSTQILQETQYF.

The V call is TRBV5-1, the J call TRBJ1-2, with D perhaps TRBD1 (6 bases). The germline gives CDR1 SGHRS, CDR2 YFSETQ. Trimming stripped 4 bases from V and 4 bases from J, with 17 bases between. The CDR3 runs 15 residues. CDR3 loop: CASSPLPGQPYGYTF. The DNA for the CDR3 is TGCGCCAGCAGCCCACTCCCCGGACAGCCCTATGGCTACACCTTC.

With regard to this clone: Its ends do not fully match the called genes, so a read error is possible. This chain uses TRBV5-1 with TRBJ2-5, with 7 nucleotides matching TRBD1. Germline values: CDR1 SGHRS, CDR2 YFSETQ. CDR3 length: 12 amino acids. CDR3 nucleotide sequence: TGCACCAGCAGCTTGACAGGGGAGACCCAGTACTTC. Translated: CTSSLTGETQYF. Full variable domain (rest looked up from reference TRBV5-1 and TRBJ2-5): KAGVTQTPRYLIKTRGQQVTLSCSPISGHRSVSWYQQTPGQGLQFLFEYFSETQRNKGNFPGRFSGRQFSNSRSEMNVSTLELGDSALYLCTSSLTGETQYFGPGTRLLVL.

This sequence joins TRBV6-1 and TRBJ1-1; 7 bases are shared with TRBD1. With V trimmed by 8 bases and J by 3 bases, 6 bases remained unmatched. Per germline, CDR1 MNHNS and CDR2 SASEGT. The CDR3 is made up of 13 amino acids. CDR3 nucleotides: TGTGCCAGCGGGGGGACAGATTACACTGAAGCTTTCTTT. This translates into CASGGTDYTEAFF.

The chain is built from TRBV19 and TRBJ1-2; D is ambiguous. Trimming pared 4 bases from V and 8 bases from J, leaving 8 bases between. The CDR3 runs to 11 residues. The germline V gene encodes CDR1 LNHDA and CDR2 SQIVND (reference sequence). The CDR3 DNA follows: TGTGCCAGTAGTAATGGGGTCGGCTACACCTTC. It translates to CASSNGVGYTF.

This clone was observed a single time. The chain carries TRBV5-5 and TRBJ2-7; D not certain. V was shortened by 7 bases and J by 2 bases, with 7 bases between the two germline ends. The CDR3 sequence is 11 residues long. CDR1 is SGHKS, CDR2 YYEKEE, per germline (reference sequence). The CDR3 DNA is TGTGCCAGCTCCCCGACCTACGAGCAGTACTTC. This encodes CASSPTYEQYF. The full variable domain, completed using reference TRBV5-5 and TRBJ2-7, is DAGVTQSPTHLIKTRGQQVTLRCSPISGHKSVSWYQQVLGQGPQFIFQYYEKEERGRGNFPDRFSARQFPNYSSELNVNALLLGDSALYLCASSPTYEQYFGPGTRLTVT.

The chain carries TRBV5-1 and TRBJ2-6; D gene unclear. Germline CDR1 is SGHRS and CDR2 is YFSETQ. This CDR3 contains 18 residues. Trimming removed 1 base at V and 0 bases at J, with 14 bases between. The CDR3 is CASSLREGASSGANVLTF. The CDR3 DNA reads TGCGCCAGCAGCTTGAGGGAAGGCGCCAGCTCTGGGGCCAACGTCCTGACTTTC.

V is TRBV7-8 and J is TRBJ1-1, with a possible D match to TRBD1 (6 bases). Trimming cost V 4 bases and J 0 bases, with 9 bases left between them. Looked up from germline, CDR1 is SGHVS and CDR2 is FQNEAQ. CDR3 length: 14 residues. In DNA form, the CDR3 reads TGTGCCAGCAGCTATTCAGGGGTGAACACTGAAGCTTTCTTT. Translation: CASSYSGVNTEAFF.

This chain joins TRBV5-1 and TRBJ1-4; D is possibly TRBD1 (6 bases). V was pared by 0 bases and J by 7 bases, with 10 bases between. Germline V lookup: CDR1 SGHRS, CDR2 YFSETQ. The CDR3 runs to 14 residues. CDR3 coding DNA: TGCGCCAGCAGCTTGGCCGGAGGGGGTGAAAAACTGTTTTTT. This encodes CASSLAGGGEKLFF.

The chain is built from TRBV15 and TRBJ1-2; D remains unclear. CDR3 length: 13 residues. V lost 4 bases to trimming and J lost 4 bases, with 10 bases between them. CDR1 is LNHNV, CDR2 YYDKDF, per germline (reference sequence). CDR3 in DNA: TGTGCCACCAGCATTCGGTTCAGCTATGGCTACACCTTC. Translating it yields CATSIRFSYGYTF.

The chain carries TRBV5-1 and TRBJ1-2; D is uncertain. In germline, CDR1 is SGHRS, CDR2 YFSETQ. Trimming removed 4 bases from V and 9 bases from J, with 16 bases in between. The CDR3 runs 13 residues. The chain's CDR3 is CASSEDSYMSYTF. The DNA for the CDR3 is TGCGCCAGCAGCGAAGACTCATACATGAGCTACACCTTC. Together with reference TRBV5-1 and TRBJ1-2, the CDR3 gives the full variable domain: KAGVTQTPRYLIKTRGQQVTLSCSPISGHRSVSWYQQTPGQGLQFLFEYFSETQRNKGNFPGRFSGRQFSNSRSEMNVSTLELGDSALYLCASSEDSYMSYTFGSGTRLTVV.

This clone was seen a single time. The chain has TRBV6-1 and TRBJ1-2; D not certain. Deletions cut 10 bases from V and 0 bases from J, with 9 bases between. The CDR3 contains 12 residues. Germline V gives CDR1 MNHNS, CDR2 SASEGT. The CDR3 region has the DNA TGTGCCACCTATGACTCTAACTATGGCTACACCTTC. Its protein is CATYDSNYGYTF.

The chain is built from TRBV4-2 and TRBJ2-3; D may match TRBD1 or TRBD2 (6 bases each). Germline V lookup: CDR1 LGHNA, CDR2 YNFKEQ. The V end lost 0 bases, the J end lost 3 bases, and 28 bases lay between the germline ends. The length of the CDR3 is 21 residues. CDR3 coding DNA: TGTGCCAGCAGCCAAGAGGGGGGTCCCGGGACAAGGACAAAAGCTACAGATACGCAGTATTTT. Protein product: CASSQEGGPGTRTKATDTQYF.

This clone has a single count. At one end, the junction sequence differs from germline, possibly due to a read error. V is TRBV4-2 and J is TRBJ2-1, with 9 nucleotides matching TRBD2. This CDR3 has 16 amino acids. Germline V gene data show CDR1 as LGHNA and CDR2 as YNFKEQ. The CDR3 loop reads CASSQGTTSGYNEQFF. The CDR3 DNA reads TGTGCCAGCAGCCAAGGTACGACTAGCGGCTACAATGAGCAATTCTTC.

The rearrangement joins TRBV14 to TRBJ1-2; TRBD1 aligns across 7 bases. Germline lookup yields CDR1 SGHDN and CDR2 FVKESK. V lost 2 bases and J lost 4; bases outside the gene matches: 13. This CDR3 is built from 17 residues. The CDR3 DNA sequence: TGTGCCAGCAGCCAAAATCCCACAGGGGCCACAATCTATGGCTACACCTTC. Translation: CASSQNPTGATIYGYTF.

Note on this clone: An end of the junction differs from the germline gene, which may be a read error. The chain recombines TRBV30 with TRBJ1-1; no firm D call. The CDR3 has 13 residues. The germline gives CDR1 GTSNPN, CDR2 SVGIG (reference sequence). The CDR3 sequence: CAWKEWMNTKAFF. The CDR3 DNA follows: TGTGCCTGGAAGGAATGGATGAACACTAAAGCTTTCTTT.

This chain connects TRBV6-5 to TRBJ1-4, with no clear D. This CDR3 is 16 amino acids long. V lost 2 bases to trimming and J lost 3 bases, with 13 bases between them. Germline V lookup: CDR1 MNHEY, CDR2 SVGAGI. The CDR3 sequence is CASSYDWPAANEKLFF. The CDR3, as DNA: TGTGCCAGCAGTTACGATTGGCCGGCCGCTAATGAAAAACTGTTTTTT.

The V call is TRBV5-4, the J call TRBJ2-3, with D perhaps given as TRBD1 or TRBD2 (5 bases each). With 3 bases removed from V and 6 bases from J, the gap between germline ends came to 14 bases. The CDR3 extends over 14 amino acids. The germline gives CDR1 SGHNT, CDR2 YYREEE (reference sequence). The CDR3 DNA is TGTGCCAGCAGCTCCAGACTGTGGGGGGATACGCAGTATTTT. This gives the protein CASSSRLWGDTQYF.

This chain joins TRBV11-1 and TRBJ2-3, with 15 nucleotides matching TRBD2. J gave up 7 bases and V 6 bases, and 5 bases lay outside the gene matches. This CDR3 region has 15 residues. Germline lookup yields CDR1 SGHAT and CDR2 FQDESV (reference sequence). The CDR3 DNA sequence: TGTGCCAGCAGTTCCGGGACTAGCGGGGGGAATACGCAGTATTTT. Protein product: CASSSGTSGGNTQYF. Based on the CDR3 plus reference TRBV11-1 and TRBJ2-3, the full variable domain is EAEVAQSPRYKITEKSQAVAFWCDPISGHATLYWYRQILGQGPELLVQFQDESVVDDSQLPKDRFSAERLKGVDSTLKIQPAELGDSAMYLCASSSGTSGGNTQYFGPGTRLTVL.